A single sample is the source of the 2 T cell receptor beta chains below, sequenced in a study of blood T cells in healthy people across ages (dated by TCRdb to the mid-2010s). Libraries were prepared through 5' RACE. Sequencing instrument: Illumina HiSeq 2500. A second PCR of roughly 6 to 11 cycles was performed with a sample-barcoded 5' primer and a J-beta primer mix. In TCRdb, the public reads were trimmed at Q25 with fastp and aligned with MiXCR, with productive beta chains retained. Entries are consolidated by CDR3 protein sequence, retaining the most common genes and DNA. In all, the sample holds some 890,000 distinct CDR3 sequences, and just under 30% of those were seen once. The ten largest account for 10% of the sample. These data also formed part of another study, on T cells of mothers and their children.

The material sequenced was blood. The receptors come from a woman aged 35 to 49 in good health.

The chain carries TRBV27 and TRBJ2-1; D ambiguous. Germline CDR1 is MNHEY and CDR2 is SMNVEV (reference sequence). Trimming removed 7 bases from V and 10 bases from J, with 14 bases in between. The CDR3 has 12 residues. Written as DNA, the CDR3 is TGTGCCAGCAACCGGTCTCCCCTGGAGCAGTTCTTC. Its protein product is CASNRSPLEQFF.

The V and J genes are TRBV7-9 and TRBJ2-7; possibly TRBD2 for D (6 bases). The CDR3 sequence is 18 residues long. The germline V and J ends were trimmed by 5 bases and 5 bases, with 28 bases remaining between them. CDR1 is SEHNR and CDR2 is FQNEAQ in the germline V gene (reference sequence). Here the CDR3 reads CASSHAGTAGPAANEQYF. The CDR3 DNA reads TGTGCCAGCAGCCACGCGGGGACTGCCGGTCCAGCTGCCAACGAGCAGTACTTC.